These 6 T cell receptor beta chains share one sample of origin, sequenced in a study of Ad26.COV2.S vaccination and SARS-CoV-2 variants. As for treatment: around 19 received Ad26.COV2.S at low or high dose, single or two shots; about 5 received placebo; per-sample allocation not given. Specimens were obtained on day 63 following the first vaccine or placebo injection. Repertoires were generated with immunoSEQ multiplex PCR, while TCRdb's copy carries only in-frame clones and drops some. The sample holds roughly 350,000 clones, about 86% seen once. This specimen was peripheral blood, taken in a trial of Ad26.COV2.S vaccine versus placebo. The receptors derive from a person between 18 and 65 years old who received the Ad26.COV2.S COVID-19 vaccine or a placebo.

The rearrangement links TRBV7-2 to TRBJ2-2, with 13 bases identical to TRBD2. The junction had 5 bases not matched to a gene; V was cut back by 5 bases and J by 8 bases. This CDR3 is built from 15 residues. The germline gives CDR1 SGHTA, CDR2 FQGNSA. The CDR3 DNA is TGTGCCAGCAGCCTGGGACTAGCGGGGTTGGGGGAGCTGTTTTTT. Amino acid sequence: CASSLGLAGLGELFF.

The rearrangement links TRBV6-5 to TRBJ1-1; TRBD1 is a possible D gene (5 bases). The CDR3 contains 15 residues. Trimming removed 5 bases from V and 0 bases from J, with 13 bases in between. Germline V lookup: CDR1 MNHEY, CDR2 SVGAGI. The CDR3 loop reads CASSKRRQLNTEAFF. As DNA, the CDR3 is TGTGCCAGCAGTAAGAGGAGACAGCTGAACACTGAAGCTTTCTTT.

V usage is TRBV9 and J usage is TRBJ2-3, with D maybe TRBD2 (6 bases). V lost 3 bases and J 0 bases, leaving 14 bases between the germline ends. The germline CDR1 and CDR2 sequences are SGDLS and YYNGEE. The CDR3 length is 16 residues. The CDR3 spells CASSARPSASTDTQYF. CDR3 nucleotides: TGTGCCAGCAGCGCAAGGCCTAGCGCAAGCACAGATACGCAGTATTTT.

The rearrangement joins TRBV5-1 to TRBJ2-1; D gene uncertain. Trimming took 0 bases from V and 7 from J, leaving 11 bases between them. The CDR3 has 14 residues. Germline CDR1 SGHRS, CDR2 YFSETQ. CDR3 DNA: TGCGCCAGCAGCTTGGTGGACCCGAAAAATGAGCAGTTCTTC. It specifies CASSLVDPKNEQFF.

This sequence joins TRBV5-4 and TRBJ2-5, with TRBD2 identical over 11 bases. The CDR3 totals 13 residues. V trimming: 4 bases; J trimming: 7 bases; junction bases outside the gene matches: 3. Per the germline V gene, CDR1 is SGHNT and CDR2 is YYREEE (reference sequence). The CDR3 coding sequence is TGTGCCAGCAGCCCCGGGACTAGCGGGACCCAGTACTTC. Encoded protein: CASSPGTSGTQYF.

J is TRBJ2-7 and V is TRBV11-2; tentatively, D is TRBD1 or TRBD2 (5 bases each). This CDR3 is 14 amino acids long. Germline V gene lookup returns CDR1 SGHAT and CDR2 FQNNGV. Trimming took 5 bases from V and 2 from J, leaving 13 bases between them. CDR3 loop: CASSLGRVTYEQYF. The CDR3 DNA reads TGTGCCAGCAGCCTGGGACGGGTAACCTACGAGCAGTACTTC.